This note documents a single TCR beta chain sequence. Its recognized antigen is unknown. No base qualities exist here, and no much larger clone lies one base off it. This record comes from a study of T cell repertoires in breast cancer (dated by TCRdb to about 2016). With respect to the entire study: Tumors, lymph nodes and peripheral blood lymphocytes from breast cancer patients were profiled in the study, along with peripheral blood from healthy control donors. After being minced and digested with Liberase and DNase, tumors and tumor-involved lymph nodes were passed through 70-um and 40-um filters. On average, about 500,000 sequences per sample and approximately 9.5 reads per input cell were obtained by sequencing. Nine healthy donors, of an age range similar to that of the patients, were included as controls. Given the low mutational burden of breast cancer and the rarity of common mutations in breast cancer, it was reasoned that TCRs shared between breast cancer patients would target shared antigens. Tumor-free lymph nodes were processed without enzymatic digestion, and blood samples were separated by Ficoll. The majority of the roughly 20 patient tumors analyzed for shared TCRs were ER+/PR+.

Paired alpha-beta TCRs of CD8+ T cells were analyzed using an expanded emulsion RT-PCR method with primers for all TCR V genes. Before emulsion RT-PCR, CD8+ T cells were isolated with a CD8 positive selection kit and incubated overnight in 9.5 to 10 IU/mL IL-2. The receptor library was made with emulsion pairing. Unpaired genes were suppressed by a second nested PCR with blocking oligos, after which a third nested PCR added Illumina adaptors and barcodes. Between roughly 5,000 and 260,000 T cells, along with C-region, Stepout and V-region primers, were included in each emulsion RT-PCR master mix. The emulsions were generated using the Micellula Emulsion and Purification Kit, and the RT-PCR was run with Qiagen OneStep RT-PCR reagents. The pooled libraries were sequenced on an Illumina MiSeq using paired-end 2 x 250 reads. On the authors' methods: In Galaxy, read pairs were joined and then clipped at the engineered overlap into separate alpha and beta files, and any unclipped reads were discarded. Alpha-beta pairs were assigned using CompleteTCR, a MiTCR-based pipeline in which chains sharing read cluster identifiers are linked by an R script. TCR sequences seen only once, which were about 1-3.4%, were removed as potential sequencing errors. Through fastp at Q25 and MiXCR, TCRdb rebuilt clones from the public reads, retaining in-frame beta chains. All rows with the same CDR3 protein become a single entry with the most common DNA and genes. Clone size and V and J calls follow TCRdb, not the original study. The sample has roughly 40,000 distinct CDR3 sequences on record, 45% to 50% of them singletons. The ten largest account for 60% to 75% of the sample.

Study-level results and caveats: Genuine antitumor clones may have been missed because singleton TCRs were discarded and only part of each tumor was sampled. Compared with tumor-free nodes, tumor-involved sentinel lymph nodes shared about fourfold more TCRs with matched tumor repertoires (roughly 7.3% versus 1.9%). Roughly 18 TCR pairs were shared across seven or more patient tumors and rarely found in control blood, suggesting possible tumor specificity. Shared TCRs showed TRBV7 predominance, possibly reflecting tumor recognition or mispriming bias from eight TRBV7 primers. Shared TCRs were encoded by various nucleotide sequences, which suggests selection and expansion based on antigen. Emulsion RT-PCR was considered qualitative rather than quantitative, since transcript abundance and primer differences skewed clone recovery.

The germline V gene gives CDR1 as MDHEN and CDR2 as SYDVKM. The V and J ends are trimmed by 2 bases and 2 bases, leaving 16 bases between them. The CDR3 contains 16 residues, cysteine and phenylalanine counted. The only DNA kept is the CDR3, 48 bases in frame from the first base. This TCR came from a pool of human donors with breast cancer or a healthy control (not recorded which). Sequenced sample: CD8+ T cells. The chain is assembled from TRBV28 and TRBJ2-7; the D gene remains uncertain. The DNA sequence is TGTGCCAGCAGTTTACATATGGGTACAGTTCCCTACGAGCAGTACTTC. The encoded protein is CASSLHMGTVPYEQYF.